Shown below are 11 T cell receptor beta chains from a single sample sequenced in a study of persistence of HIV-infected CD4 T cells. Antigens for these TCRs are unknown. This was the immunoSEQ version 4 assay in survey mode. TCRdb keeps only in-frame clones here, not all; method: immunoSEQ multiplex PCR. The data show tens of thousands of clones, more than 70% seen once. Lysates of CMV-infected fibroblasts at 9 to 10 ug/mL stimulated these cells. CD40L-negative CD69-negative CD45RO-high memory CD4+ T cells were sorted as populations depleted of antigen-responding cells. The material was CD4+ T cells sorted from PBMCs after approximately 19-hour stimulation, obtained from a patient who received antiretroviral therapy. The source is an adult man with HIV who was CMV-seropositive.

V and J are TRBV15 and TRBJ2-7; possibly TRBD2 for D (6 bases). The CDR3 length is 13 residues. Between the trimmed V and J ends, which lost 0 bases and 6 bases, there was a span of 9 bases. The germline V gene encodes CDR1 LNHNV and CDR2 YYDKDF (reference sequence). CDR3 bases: TGTGCCACCAGCAGAGAGGGGACTTCCGAGCAGTACTTC. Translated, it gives CATSREGTSEQYF.

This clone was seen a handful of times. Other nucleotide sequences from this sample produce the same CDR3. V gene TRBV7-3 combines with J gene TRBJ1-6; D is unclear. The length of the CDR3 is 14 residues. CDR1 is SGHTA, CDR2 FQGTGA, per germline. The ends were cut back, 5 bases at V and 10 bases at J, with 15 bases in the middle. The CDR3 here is CASSLGGFESPLHF. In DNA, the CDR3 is TGTGCCAGCAGCCTAGGAGGTTTTGAGTCACCCCTCCACTTT. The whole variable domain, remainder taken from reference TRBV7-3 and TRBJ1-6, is GAGVSQTPSNKVTEKGKYVELRCDPISGHTALYWYRQSLGQGPEFLIYFQGTGAADDSGLPNDRFFAVRPEGSVSTLKIQRTERGDSAVYLCASSLGGFESPLHFGNGTRLTVT.

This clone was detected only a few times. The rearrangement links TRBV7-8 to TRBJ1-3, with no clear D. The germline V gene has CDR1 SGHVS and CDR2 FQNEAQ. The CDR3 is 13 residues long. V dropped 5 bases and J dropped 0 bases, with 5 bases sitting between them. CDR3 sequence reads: CASSRTSGNTIYF. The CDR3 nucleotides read TGTGCCAGCAGCCGGACCTCTGGAAACACCATATATTTT.

The CDR3 nucleotides are TGTGCCAGTAGTATAGATCGACTAGCGGGCACAGATACGCAGTATTTT. This encodes CASSIDRLAGTDTQYF. The rearrangement joins TRBV19 to TRBJ2-3, with 9 bases fitting TRBD2. The CDR3 runs 16 residues. CDR1 is LNHDA, CDR2 SQIVND, per germline (reference sequence). After removal of 0 bases from V and 1 base from J, the junction contained 2 bases not matched to a gene.

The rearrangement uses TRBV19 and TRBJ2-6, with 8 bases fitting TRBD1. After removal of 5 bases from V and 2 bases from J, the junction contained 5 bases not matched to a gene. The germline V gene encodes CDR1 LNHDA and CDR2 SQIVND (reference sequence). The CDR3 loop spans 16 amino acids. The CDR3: CASSPDRATGANVLTF. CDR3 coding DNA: TGTGCCAGTAGTCCGGACAGGGCAACTGGGGCCAACGTCCTGACTTTC.

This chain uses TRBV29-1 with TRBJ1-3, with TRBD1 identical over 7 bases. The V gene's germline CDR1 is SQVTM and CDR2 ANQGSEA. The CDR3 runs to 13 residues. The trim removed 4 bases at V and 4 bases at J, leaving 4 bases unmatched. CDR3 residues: CSVGQGLGNTIYF. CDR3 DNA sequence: TGCAGCGTTGGACAGGGTCTCGGAAACACCATATATTTT.

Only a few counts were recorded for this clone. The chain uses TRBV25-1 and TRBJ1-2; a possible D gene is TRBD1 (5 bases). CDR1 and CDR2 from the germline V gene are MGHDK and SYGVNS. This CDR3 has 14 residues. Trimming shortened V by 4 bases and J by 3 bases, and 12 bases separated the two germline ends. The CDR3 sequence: CASSGQGRYYGYTF. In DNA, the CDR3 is TGTGCCAGCAGTGGGCAGGGACGGTACTATGGCTACACCTTC.

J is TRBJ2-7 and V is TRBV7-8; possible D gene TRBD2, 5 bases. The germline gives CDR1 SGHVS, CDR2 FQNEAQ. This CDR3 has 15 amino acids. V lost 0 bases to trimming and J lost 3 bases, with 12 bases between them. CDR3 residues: CASSLASREGYEQYF. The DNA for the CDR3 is TGTGCCAGCAGCTTAGCGTCTAGAGAGGGCTACGAGCAGTACTTC.

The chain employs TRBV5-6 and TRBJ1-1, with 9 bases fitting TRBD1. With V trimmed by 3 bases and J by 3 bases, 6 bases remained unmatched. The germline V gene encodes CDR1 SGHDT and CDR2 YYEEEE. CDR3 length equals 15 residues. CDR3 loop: CASSSSQGADTEAFF. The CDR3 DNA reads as TGTGCCAGCAGCTCCTCACAGGGGGCGGACACTGAAGCTTTCTTT.

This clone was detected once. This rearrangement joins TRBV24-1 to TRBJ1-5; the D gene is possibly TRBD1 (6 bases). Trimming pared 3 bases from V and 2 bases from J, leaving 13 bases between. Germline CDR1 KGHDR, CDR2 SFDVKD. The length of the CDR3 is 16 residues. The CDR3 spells CATSDPGRGGNQPQHF. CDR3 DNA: TGTGCCACCAGTGATCCCGGGAGGGGGGGCAATCAGCCCCAGCATTTT.

The CDR3, as DNA: TGTGCCAGTAGCGCTATCGGGACAGTTAATGAAAAACTGTTTTTT. Its protein is CASSAIGTVNEKLFF. The gene calls are TRBV19 and TRBJ1-4, with 7 nucleotides matching TRBD1. V dropped 6 bases and J dropped 4; count of bases not matched to a gene: 8. The germline V gene has CDR1 LNHDA and CDR2 SQIVND (reference sequence). This CDR3 has 15 residues. Based on the CDR3 plus reference TRBV19 and TRBJ1-4, the full variable domain is DGGITQSPKYLFRKEGQNVTLSCEQNLNHDAMYWYRQDPGQGLRLIYYSQIVNDFQKGDIAEGYSVSREKKESFPLTVTSAQKNPTAFYLCASSAIGTVNEKLFFGSGTQLSVL.